The entry that follows covers one TCR beta chain sequence. Antigen specificity is unknown. Documented time point: week 5, during vaccination. It was 300 ug of mutant IDH1 20-mer peptide that made up each vaccine dose, given with topical imiquimod. Using immunoSEQ multiplex PCR, the repertoire was profiled, and TCRdb retains in-frame clones only, with some absent. Here the sample spans about 38,000 clones, more than 75% being singletons. The data were taken from a study of a mutant IDH1 vaccine in newly diagnosed glioma. In the study overall: Following radiotherapy alone, or alongside temozolomide cycles, vaccination was started after an interval of 4-6 weeks.

The CDR3 covers 14 residues. Trimming removed 1 base from V and 6 bases from J; junction bases left unmatched: 6. The germline CDR1 and CDR2 sequences are SGHAT and FQNNGV. The receptor was isolated from a man aged 40-55 years with glioma. The chain joins TRBV11-2 to TRBJ2-7; TRBD2 matches 7 bases. The specimen comprised PBMCs, sampled from a glioma patient whose treatment included an IDH1 peptide vaccine. CDR3 sequence: CASSLAGWGGEQYF. The CDR3 DNA follows: TGTGCCAGCAGCTTAGCCGGGTGGGGGGGCGAGCAGTACTTC.